Listed here is a single TCR beta chain. Its target is unknown. Here immunoSEQ multiplex PCR was the method, and the copy in TCRdb shows in-frame clones only, minus some. In the table there are roughly 350,000 clones, approximately 86% of which are singletons. V was cut by 1 base and J by 7 bases, with 8 bases left in between. The CDR3 contains 13 residues. In germline, CDR1 is SGHAT, CDR2 FQNNGV. As to treatment: around 19 received Ad26.COV2.S at low or high dose, single or two shots; about 5 received placebo; per-sample allocation not given. Repertoires come from day 63 after the first vaccine or placebo injection. The sample is drawn from a study of Ad26.COV2.S vaccination and SARS-CoV-2 variants. Study-level results: The breadth of spike-specific CD8+ and CD4+ T cell responses after vaccination was reportedly substantial. Vaccine recipients showed a spike-specific TCR breadth that was higher than in placebo recipients. Vaccinees and placebo recipients showed similar non-spike TCR breadth.

The TCR originated in a person between 18 and 60 years old who received the Ad26.COV2.S COVID-19 vaccine or a placebo. The chain links TRBV11-2 to TRBJ2-1; D remains ambiguous. The material sequenced was peripheral blood, taken in a trial of Ad26.COV2.S vaccine versus placebo. Here the CDR3 reads CASSLVFVNEQFF. For the CDR3, the DNA is TGTGCCAGCAGCTTAGTTTTCGTAAATGAGCAGTTCTTC.